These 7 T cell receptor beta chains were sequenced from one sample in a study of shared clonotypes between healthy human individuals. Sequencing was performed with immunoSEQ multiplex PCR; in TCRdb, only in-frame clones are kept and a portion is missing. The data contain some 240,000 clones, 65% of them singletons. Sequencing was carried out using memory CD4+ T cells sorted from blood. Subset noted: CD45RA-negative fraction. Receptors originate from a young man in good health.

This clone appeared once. The CDR3 here is CASSVAVSGNTIYF. CDR3 DNA sequence: TGTGCCAGCAGCGTTGCGGTCTCTGGAAACACCATATATTTT. The chain is built from TRBV9 and TRBJ1-3, with D unresolved. Trimming took off 2 bases at V and 0 bases at J, with 6 bases between the two ends. Germline values: CDR1 SGDLS, CDR2 YYNGEE. The CDR3 is 14 residues long. Full variable domain (outside the CDR3, taken from reference TRBV9 and TRBJ1-3): DSGVTQTPKHLITATGQRVTLRCSPRSGDLSVYWYQQSLDQGLQFLIQYYNGEERAKGNILERFSAQQFPDLHSELNLSSLELGDSALYFCASSVAVSGNTIYFGEGSWLTVV.

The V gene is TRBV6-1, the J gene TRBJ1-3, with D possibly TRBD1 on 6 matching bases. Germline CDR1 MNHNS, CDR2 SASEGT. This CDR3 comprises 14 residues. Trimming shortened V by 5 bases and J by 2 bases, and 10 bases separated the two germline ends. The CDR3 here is CASSQTGAGNTIYF. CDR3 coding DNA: TGTGCCAGCAGTCAGACAGGAGCTGGAAACACCATATATTTT.

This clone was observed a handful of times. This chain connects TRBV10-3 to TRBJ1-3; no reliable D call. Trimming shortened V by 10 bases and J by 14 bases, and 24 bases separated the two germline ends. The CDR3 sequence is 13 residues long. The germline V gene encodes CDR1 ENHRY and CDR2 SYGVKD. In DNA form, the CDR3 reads TGTGCCACCAGCCTAGGTAGTGGGAACCGGTTATATTTT. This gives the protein CATSLGSGNRLYF.

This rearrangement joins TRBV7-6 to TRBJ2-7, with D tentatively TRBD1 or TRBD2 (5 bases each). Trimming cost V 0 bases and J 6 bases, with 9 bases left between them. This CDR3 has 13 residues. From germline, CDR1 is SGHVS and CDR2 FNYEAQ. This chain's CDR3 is CASSLAGGTEQYF. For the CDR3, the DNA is TGTGCCAGCAGCTTAGCGGGTGGGACCGAGCAGTACTTC. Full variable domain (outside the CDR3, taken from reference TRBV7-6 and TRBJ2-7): GAGVSQSPRYKVTKRGQDVALRCDPISGHVSLYWYRQALGQGPEFLTYFNYEAQQDKSGLPNDRFSAERPEGSISTLTIQRTEQRDSAMYRCASSLAGGTEQYFGPGTRLTVT.

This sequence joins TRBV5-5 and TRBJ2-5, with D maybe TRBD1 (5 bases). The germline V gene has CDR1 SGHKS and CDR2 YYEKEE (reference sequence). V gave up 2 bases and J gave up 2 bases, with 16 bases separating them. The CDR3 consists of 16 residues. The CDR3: CASSFFFSGIQETQYF. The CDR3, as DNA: TGTGCCAGCAGCTTCTTTTTCTCAGGGATTCAAGAGACCCAGTACTTC.

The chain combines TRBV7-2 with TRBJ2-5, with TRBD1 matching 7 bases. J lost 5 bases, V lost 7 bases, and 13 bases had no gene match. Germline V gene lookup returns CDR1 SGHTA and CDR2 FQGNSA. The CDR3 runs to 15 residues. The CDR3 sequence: CASTLLNGQVETQYF. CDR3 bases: TGTGCCAGCACCCTACTGAACGGACAGGTGGAGACCCAGTACTTC.

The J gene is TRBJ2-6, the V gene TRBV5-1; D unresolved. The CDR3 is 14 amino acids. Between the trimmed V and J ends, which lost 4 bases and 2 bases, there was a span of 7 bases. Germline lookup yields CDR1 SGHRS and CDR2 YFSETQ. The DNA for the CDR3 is TGCGCCAGCAGCCTGAGCACTGGGGCCAACGTCCTGACTTTC. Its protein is CASSLSTGANVLTF. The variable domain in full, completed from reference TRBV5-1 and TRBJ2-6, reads KAGVTQTPRYLIKTRGQQVTLSCSPISGHRSVSWYQQTPGQGLQFLFEYFSETQRNKGNFPGRFSGRQFSNSRSEMNVSTLELGDSALYLCASSLSTGANVLTFGAGSRLTVL.